The T cell receptor beta chain under discussion was sequenced for a study of shared clonotypes between healthy human individuals (dated by TCRdb to 2020 to 2021). About the full investigation: Three men and two women, aged 18 to 49 years, made up the cohort. To estimate repertoire size and how much clonotypes are shared between individuals, the study performed deep sequencing of blood TCR repertoires from a few healthy adults. Per donor, three plates each were used for CD4 naive and CD4 memory, two for CD8 naive, and one for CD8 memory. Between about 0.8 and 9 billion PBMCs per donor were obtained by leukapheresis. Libraries were prepared and TCR repertoires were sequenced by different laboratories using diverse techniques, in order to increase sequencing depth and limit assay-specific biases.

Using the deep immunoSEQ assay, multiplex PCR amplified TCR CDR3 regions from genomic DNA. Extracted genomic DNA from each cell subset was spread evenly across all wells of several immunoSEQ 96-well plates, with each plate serving as a replicate. For sorted subsets, about 200 ng genomic DNA, equal to 30,000 or so T cell genomes, was loaded into each replicate PCR. The purified libraries were quantified using a Qubit 3.0 fluorometer, sized with a Bioanalyzer 2100, and then quantified again using the KAPA Library Quantification kit. Every immunoSEQ 96-well plate was sequenced on a separate single-read 150-cycle Illumina NextSeq 550 flow cell. The original methods were these. Because only junctional sequences without quality scores were contained in the immunoSEQ output, filtering matching that applied to full-length reads could not be performed. To assign V/J genes and CDR3, sequences were annotated using PyIR, a Python wrapper for IgBLAST v1.9, with IMGT germline references. Any read was removed if the V/J assignment was weak (E-value above 1e-6), the CDR3 was missing, or the read contained stop codons, out-of-frame junctions, or ambiguous translated residues. A V3J clonotype was defined by an identical inferred V gene, J gene, and CDR3 amino acid sequence. The percentage overlap between two repertoires was calculated by dividing the number of shared unique clonotypes by the size of the smaller repertoire. Repertoire richness was assessed with RTK rarefaction, the Chao1 estimator, and Recon v2.1 estimates of unobserved clonotypes. Generation probabilities were computed with OLGA for all TCRbeta clonotypes obtained by the gDNA method from four donors. This immuneACCESS table, as held by TCRdb, lists in-frame sequences with V and J called but not all clones. Of the missing ones, under half trace to an unresolved V gene in checked studies; the others have no known cause. The DNA gave D and trimming, while V, J and clone size come from that table. The sample table records about 2,200,000 clones; about 93% of these occur just once. The ten largest clones capture 1.5% to 2% of the sample.

Study-wide conclusions, independent of this receptor: Sampling was limited to blood, and TCR repertoires in tissue likely differ from TCR repertoires in blood. Sharing across a few donors was observed for approximately 4.6% of naive CD4, under 4% of naive CD8, 2.3% of memory CD4, and roughly 0.4% of memory CD8 clonotypes. Compared with non-shared clonotypes, clonotypes shared by all four sorted-subset donors had higher generation probabilities. Based on pairwise subsampling, the degree of clonotype sharing among donors was expected to be affected by sequencing depth. Even with the large sequencing depth, rarefaction of the sorted-subset datasets indicated that sequencing was incomplete. Naive subsets generally had larger estimated clonotype richness than memory subsets. The genetic and exposure-history diversity represented was limited by the small number of donors.

For the CD8 naive samples, CD45RO-negative cells were positively selected for CCR7, yielding a CD45RA+CCR7+ population from which TemRA cells were excluded. Donors were healthy HIV-negative adults with no recently reported acute infections or vaccinations. All donors were Caucasian adults living in Nashville, Tennessee, USA. Blood was obtained by leukapheresis, after which PBMCs were separated by Ficoll-Histopaque density gradient centrifugation and cryopreserved in liquid nitrogen vapor phase. Purity and quantity of every magnetically sorted T cell population were checked by analytical flow cytometry. Genomic DNA was isolated from each sorted fraction and quantified by UV absorbance on a Nanodrop 2000c. Comment on this clone: Its cognate antigen has yet to be identified. The sample holds no much larger clone one base away, and base qualities are not on file. Other DNA sequences in this specimen translate into the identical CDR3.

The receptor was isolated from a man between 18 and 29 years old in good health. Some clones in this sample may be carry-over from other donors' samples. Input material: naive CD8+ T cells from PBMCs. The sample's cell subset or site label, in plain terms: CD45RA+CCR7+.

The nucleotide sequence reads as follows: TGTGCCAGCAGTTCCCTTACCGGGGAGCTGTTTTTT. Its protein reads: CASSSLTGELFF. The rearrangement joined TRBV27 to TRBJ2-2, with no confident D gene call. CDR1 and CDR2, looked up from the germline V gene (reference sequence), are MNHEY and SMNVEV. Trimming costs V 4 bases and J 5 bases, and their ends lie 5 bases apart. Including cysteine and phenylalanine, the CDR3 has 12 amino acids. Just the 36-base CDR3 DNA is kept, in frame starting at base 1.